The table lists the clone carrying this T cell receptor (beta chain) with a count of one. Antigen specificity is unknown. Being one base from a much bigger clone, this may be a read error. The germline V gene has CDR1 KGHSH and CDR2 LQKENI. This CDR3 region has 14 residues. The sample originates from a study of T cells in Graves' hyperthyroidism and ophthalmopathy. Points from the study as a whole: Appearing also in blood were most of the thyroid clonotypes expanded above 0.001.

RNA transcripts yielded amplified TCR beta CDR3 regions. HTBI primers drove first-round RT-PCR of the TCR CDR3. Each CDR3 protein is one row after TCRdb ran MiXCR on the multiplex PCR reads. The profile shows around 350,000 distinct CDR3 sequences, 15% to 19% of them singletons. Diagnoses were established using clinical symptoms, serum thyroxine and TRAb, thyroid ultrasound and orbital computed tomography. Blood was obtained at the first hyperthyroidism diagnosis, which preceded any ophthalmopathy symptoms. From approximately 9.1 ml of fresh peripheral blood, PBMCs were isolated. Sequences were obtained from blood. The chain recombines TRBV18 with TRBJ1-5, with D possibly being TRBD1 (5 bases). This receptor was obtained from a woman aged 18-35 years with Graves' hyperthyroidism that later progressed to Graves' ophthalmopathy. Here the CDR3 reads CASSPFEGNQPRHF. As DNA, the CDR3 is TGTGCCAGCTCACCTTTCGAGGGGAATCAGCCCCGGCATTTT.